The T cell receptor (beta chain) described here comes from a study of T cells in Graves' hyperthyroidism and ophthalmopathy. Amplified TCR beta CDR3 regions derived from RNA transcripts. TCR CDR3 regions were first amplified by RT-PCR with HTBI primers. From the multiplex PCR reads, TCRdb called clonotypes with MiXCR, one entry per CDR3 protein. This sample has 500,000 to 800,000 distinct CDR3 sequences, with 13% to 15% found just once. From germline, CDR1 is DFQATT and CDR2 SNEGSKA (reference sequence). This CDR3 region has 12 residues. V was trimmed by 5 bases and J by 7 bases, leaving 12 bases between them. This clonotype was seen many times.

The sample taken for sequencing was blood. This receptor was taken from a woman aged 50 to 65 with Graves' ophthalmopathy. The rearrangement uses TRBV20-1 and TRBJ1-5, with D possibly being TRBD1 (6 bases). CDR3 DNA: TGCAGTGCTCTACAGGGATCCCAGCCCCAGCATTTT. This codes for CSALQGSQPQHF.